This TCR beta chain originates from a study of T-cell reconstitution after alpha-beta-depleted transplantation in children (dated by TCRdb to about 2016). As for the study more broadly: The study quantitatively tracked T-cell immune reconstitution after TCRalphabeta/CD19-depleted allogeneic hematopoietic cell transplantation in children using TCR repertoire profiling. Overall study outcomes, separate from this receptor: Over subsequent months, a decline in hyperexpanded clone frequencies was noted, and after one year, T-cell counts and TCRbeta diversity were mostly ascribed to newly produced T cells. In some patients, the high TCRbeta diversity seen at day 60 was put down to recipient T cells and intrathymic progenitors that had survived conditioning. The apparently early alphabetaT-cell count recovery about two months after transplant was reportedly dependent on only several hundred rapidly expanded clones derived from non-depleted graft cells.

The table lists this clonotype with a few counts. Its antigen is not yet known. The input lacks base qualities; no much larger clone sits a single base away. Receptors were amplified or captured by PCR. Sequencing took place on an Illumina HiSeq 2500. Molecular barcoding was employed in the preparation of TCR libraries, with unique molecular identifiers being used to normalize TCRbeta repertoire quantification. The raw public data were reprocessed by TCRdb itself: fastp quality trimming at Q25, MiXCR clonotype calling, in-frame beta chains only. Rows matching on CDR3 protein sequence are summarized as one entry with the most common DNA and genes. In this sample the table shows approximately 430,000 distinct CDR3 sequences, about 16% of which occur a single time. The ten most abundant clones make up around 30% of the sample. V is clipped by 3 bases and J by 5 bases, and the sequence between their germline boundaries is 11 bases long. Spanning cysteine to phenylalanine, the CDR3 consists of 13 amino acids. Only CDR3 DNA is held: 39 bases, read in frame from base 1.

Read against the paper, the sample's treatment or condition label means: allogeneic hematopoietic cell transplantation with graft depleted of TCRalphabeta T cells and CD19 B cells. The transplant recipients were children given TCRalphabeta/CD19-depleted allogeneic hematopoietic cell grafts. The sequence joins TRBV12-3 or TRBV12-4 to TRBJ2-7; no confident D gene assignment can be made. The receptor comes from a boy less than two years old who had a stem cell transplant for Wiskott-Aldrich syndrome, so the T cells may come from the graft donor. This material consisted of PBMCs, mostly from graft donor cells, taken 360 days after TCRalphabeta/CD19-depleted stem cell transplant. The DNA sequence reads TGTGCCAGCAGTTTTAGACCTCCCCACGAGCAGTACTTC. Translated, it gives CASSFRPPHEQYF.